Listed here are 30 T cell receptor beta chains from one sample, sequenced in a study of blood T cell repertoires in COVID-19. Clones were sequenced by immunoSEQ multiplex PCR, and TCRdb holds only the in-frame ones, with some missing. The data show hundreds of thousands of clones, over 85% seen once. The material sequenced was PBMCs or T cells enriched from blood (not recorded which). These receptors all stem from a woman between 50 and 59 years old who had been exposed to COVID-19.

The V and J genes are TRBV4-1 and TRBJ1-3; D remains unclear. Germline V lookup: CDR1 MGHRA, CDR2 YSYEKL. V gave up 0 bases and J gave up 7 bases, with 10 bases separating them. CDR3 size: 14 residues. The CDR3 DNA reads as TGCGCCAGCAGCCAAGATCGCCCCAGGAACACCATATATTTT. Protein sequence: CASSQDRPRNTIYF.

The chain combines TRBV25-1 with TRBJ1-3; D gene ambiguous. CDR1 and CDR2 from the germline V gene are MGHDK and SYGVNS. The CDR3 runs 14 residues. The V gene lost 1 base and the J gene lost 3 bases, with 7 bases spanning the gap. Here the CDR3 reads CASSEWRGGNTIYF. CDR3 sequence (DNA): TGTGCCAGCAGTGAATGGCGAGGTGGAAACACCATATATTTT.

The rearrangement uses TRBV5-1 and TRBJ2-1, with D perhaps matching TRBD1 (6 bases). This CDR3 is 15 amino acids long. Germline values: CDR1 SGHRS, CDR2 YFSETQ. V was trimmed by 5 bases and J by 2 bases, leaving 14 bases between them. This CDR3 is CASSRSGDPYNEQFF. The CDR3 nucleotides read TGCGCCAGCAGTCGATCAGGGGATCCCTACAATGAGCAGTTCTTC.

This chain uses TRBV3-1 (or the pseudogene TRBV3-2) with TRBJ1-2; TRBD1 matches at 9 bases. This CDR3 spans 15 amino acids. V lost 4 bases and J lost 5; bases outside the gene matches: 8. CDR1 and CDR2 (germline): LGHDT, YNNKEL (reference sequence). CDR3 in amino acids: CASSPYRGRNYGYTF. CDR3 bases: TGTGCCAGCAGCCCTTACAGGGGGCGAAATTATGGCTACACCTTC.

The chain joins TRBV6-4 to TRBJ2-2, with 9 positions matching TRBD1. The V segment lost 0 bases and the J segment 1 base; nucleotides outside the gene matches: 3. Per the germline V gene, CDR1 is MRHNA and CDR2 is SNTAGT. The CDR3 totals 17 residues. The chain's CDR3 is CASSDSKGQGNTGELFF. CDR3 DNA sequence: TGTGCCAGCAGTGACTCGAAGGGACAGGGGAACACCGGGGAGCTGTTTTTT.

The chain combines TRBV30 with TRBJ1-3; a possible D gene is TRBD1 (5 bases). This CDR3 has 15 residues. V lost 4 bases and J lost 0, with 13 bases in between. Germline-derived CDR1 and CDR2 are GTSNPN and SVGIG (reference sequence). CDR3: CAWNTGGSSGNTIYF. The CDR3 DNA is TGTGCCTGGAACACTGGGGGGAGCTCTGGAAACACCATATATTTT.

The chain recombines TRBV11-2 with TRBJ2-5, with D maybe TRBD1 (5 bases). Trimming pared 0 bases from V and 10 bases from J, leaving 12 bases between. The CDR3 totals 13 residues. From germline, CDR1 is SGHAT and CDR2 FQNNGV. The CDR3 region is CASSLDRVNVQYF. CDR3 nucleotide sequence: TGTGCCAGCAGCTTAGACAGGGTTAATGTCCAGTACTTC.

This rearrangement joins TRBV15 to TRBJ1-5; D not certain. Trimming left V 5 bases short and J 9 bases short, with 17 bases between. CDR3 length: 14 residues. The germline CDR1 and CDR2 sequences are LNHNV and YYDKDF (reference sequence). The CDR3 reads CATSLGRAGRPQHF. The DNA for the CDR3 is TGTGCCACCAGCCTCGGGAGGGCGGGGAGGCCCCAGCATTTT. Complete variable domain (other parts from reference TRBV15 and TRBJ1-5): DAMVIQNPRYQVTQFGKPVTLSCSQTLNHNVMYWYQQKSSQAPKLLFHYYDKDFNNEADTPDNFQSRRPNTSFCFLDIRSPGLGDTAMYLCATSLGRAGRPQHFGDGTRLSIL.

The chain links TRBV29-1 to TRBJ1-1, with 7 bases lining up with TRBD1. The CDR3 spans 11 residues. The germline CDR1 and CDR2 sequences are SQVTM and ANQGSEA. The junction had 5 bases not matched to a gene; V was cut back by 3 bases and J by 10 bases. CDR3 nucleotides: TGCAGCGTTGACTACAGGGGAGGAGCTTTCTTT. As protein: CSVDYRGGAFF.

The genes are TRBV14 and TRBJ1-1; D gene uncertain. CDR3 length equals 16 residues. Per the germline V gene, CDR1 is SGHDN and CDR2 is FVKESK. V was clipped by 1 base and J by 1 base, with 13 bases between them. Here the CDR3 reads CASSQVGARWNTEAFF. The DNA of the CDR3 is TGTGCCAGCAGCCAAGTCGGAGCCCGGTGGAACACTGAAGCTTTCTTT.

The chain is built from TRBV5-1 and TRBJ2-1; perhaps TRBD1 as D (5 bases). Germline CDR1 SGHRS, CDR2 YFSETQ. The CDR3 is 13 residues long. V lost 5 bases and J 10 bases, leaving 16 bases between the germline ends. The CDR3, as DNA: TGCGCCAGCAGTAACCGGGTCGACAGAGAGCAGTTCTTC. Amino acids: CASSNRVDREQFF.

The chain couples TRBV2 to TRBJ1-6; possible D gene TRBD1, 6 bases. CDR1 is SNHLY, CDR2 FYNNEI, per germline. V was trimmed by 5 bases and J by 6 bases, leaving 14 bases between them. The CDR3 spans 15 residues. The CDR3 DNA sequence: TGTGCCAGCAGTCGGGAATCAGGGGTTAATTCACCCCTCCACTTT. Its translation: CASSRESGVNSPLHF.

The chain is built from TRBV4-1 and TRBJ1-2; D not certain. This CDR3 has 13 amino acids. Per germline, CDR1 MGHRA and CDR2 YSYEKL. V lost 7 bases to trimming and J lost 6 bases, with 15 bases between them. CDR3 DNA sequence: TGCGCCAGCACGGGTGAACTATTCCATGGCTACACCTTC. It specifies CASTGELFHGYTF.

V and J are TRBV6-2 or TRBV6-3 and TRBJ2-5; TRBD1 might be the D (6 bases). Germline V gives CDR1 MNHEY, CDR2 SVGEGT. Trimming shortened V by 4 bases and J by 1 base, and 13 bases separated the two germline ends. This CDR3 region has 15 residues. Here the CDR3 DNA reads TGTGCCAGCAGTTCCGTGGGGGCGGCCCAAGAGACCCAGTACTTC. Translation gives CASSSVGAAQETQYF.

The chain carries TRBV6-4 and TRBJ2-1; TRBD2 matches 7 bases. V shed 0 bases and J 4 bases; nucleotides not matched to a gene: 6. This CDR3 is 16 amino acids long. The germline V gene encodes CDR1 MRHNA and CDR2 SNTAGT. The CDR3 DNA reads as TGTGCCAGCAGTGACTCGCGGTCTAGCGGTTACAATGAGCAGTTCTTC. Protein: CASSDSRSSGYNEQFF.

V and J are TRBV6-4 and TRBJ1-5; perhaps TRBD1 as D (6 bases). Germline CDR1 MRHNA, CDR2 SNTAGT. V lost 4 bases and J 2 bases, leaving 15 bases between the germline ends. CDR3 length: 16 amino acids. CDR3 coding DNA: TGTGCCAGCAGTGGGGCCAATGAGGGGGGCAATCAGCCCCAGCATTTT. It codes for CASSGANEGGNQPQHF.

The chain has TRBV23-1 and TRBJ2-2, with 8 bases identical to TRBD1. TRBV23-1 is an ORF; its function is uncertain. Trimming at V came to 6 bases and at J to 3 bases, leaving 6 bases not matched to a gene. The length of the CDR3 is 15 residues. The CDR3 sequence: CASSRTGFHTGELFF. In nucleotides, the CDR3 is TGCGCCAGCAGCCGGACAGGGTTCCACACCGGGGAGCTGTTTTTT.

CDR3 amino acids: CSVEPRVGELFF. CDR3 nucleotide sequence: TGCAGCGTTGAGCCCCGGGTCGGGGAGCTGTTTTTT. The V gene is TRBV29-1, the J gene TRBJ2-2; D is ambiguous. V was shortened by 3 bases and J by 7 bases, with 9 bases between the two germline ends. Germline V lookup: CDR1 SQVTM, CDR2 ANQGSEA. CDR3 length: 12 residues.

The CDR3 DNA is TGTGCCTGGGAAAGTAGCGGGGGTTACAATGAGCAGTTCTTC. This translates into CAWESSGGYNEQFF. J is TRBJ2-1 and V is TRBV30; 9 bases match TRBD2. J lost 4 bases, V lost 5 bases, and 6 bases had no gene match. CDR1 and CDR2 from the germline V gene are GTSNPN and SVGIG (reference sequence). The CDR3 runs 14 residues. The entire variable domain, with the rest obtained from reference TRBV30 and TRBJ2-1, is as follows: SQTIHQWPATLVQPVGSPLSLECTVEGTSNPNLYWYRQAAGRGLQLLFYSVGIGQISSEVPQNLSASRPQDRQFILSSKKLLLSDSGFYLCAWESSGGYNEQFFGPGTRLTVL.

This clone was seen only a few times. The J gene is TRBJ1-5, the V gene TRBV18; perhaps TRBD1 as D (5 bases). Per germline, CDR1 KGHSH and CDR2 LQKENI. The CDR3 spans 13 residues. V shed 6 bases and J shed 4 bases, with 10 bases lying between them. CDR3 residues: CASSPGLNQPQHF. The DNA for the CDR3 is TGTGCCAGCTCTCCAGGGCTAAATCAGCCCCAGCATTTT.

The J gene is TRBJ1-5, the V gene TRBV6-5, with 7 nucleotides matching TRBD1. V shed 5 bases and J 7 bases; nucleotides not matched to a gene: 8. From germline, CDR1 is MNHEY and CDR2 SVGAGI. The CDR3 loop spans 14 amino acids. The CDR3 coding sequence is TGTGCCAGCAGTCGCGACAGGGCGGGACAGCCCCAGCATTTT. This encodes CASSRDRAGQPQHF.

This chain uses TRBV7-9 with TRBJ1-6, with D possibly being TRBD1 (5 bases). This CDR3 region has 13 residues. In germline, CDR1 is SEHNR, CDR2 FQNEAQ (reference sequence). V dropped 7 bases and J dropped 6 bases, with 10 bases sitting between them. The CDR3 loop is CASNGGANSPLHF. In nucleotides, the CDR3 is TGTGCCAGCAATGGAGGGGCTAATTCACCCCTCCACTTT.

The chain carries TRBV18 and TRBJ2-5, with D possibly matching TRBD2 (5 bases). The CDR3 sequence is 11 residues long. V lost 5 bases to trimming and J lost 7 bases, with 8 bases between them. Germline CDR1 is KGHSH and CDR2 is LQKENI. This CDR3 is CASSIGGTQYF. The CDR3 DNA reads TGTGCCAGCTCAATCGGAGGGACCCAGTACTTC. Full variable domain (remainder filled in from reference TRBV18 and TRBJ2-5): NAGVMQNPRHLVRRRGQEARLRCSPMKGHSHVYWYRQLPEEGLKFMVYLQKENIIDESGMPKERFSAEFPKEGPSILRIQQVVRGDSAAYFCASSIGGTQYFGPGTRLLVL.

The gene calls are TRBV5-5 and TRBJ1-3; a possible D gene is TRBD1 (5 bases). The CDR3 is 16 residues long. CDR1 is SGHKS and CDR2 is YYEKEE in the germline V gene (reference sequence). Trimming pared 4 bases from V and 2 bases from J, leaving 16 bases between. The CDR3: CASSPESQGAGNTIYF. In nucleotides, the CDR3 is TGTGCCAGCAGCCCAGAAAGCCAAGGGGCTGGAAACACCATATATTTT.

Worth noting for this clone: Other DNA sequences in the same sample also yield this CDR3. The chain carries TRBV27 and TRBJ2-2, with 8 bases that match TRBD1. This CDR3 has 15 residues. V lost 3 bases and J lost 2; bases outside the gene matches: 2. Germline CDR1 reads MNHEY; CDR2 reads SMNVEV (reference sequence). The CDR3 DNA sequence: TGTGCCAGCAGTTTCGGACAGGGAAACACCGGGGAGCTGTTTTTT. It encodes CASSFGQGNTGELFF.

This clone was counted a single time. The rearrangement uses TRBV2 and TRBJ2-2, with D possibly TRBD1 on 5 matching bases. Germline assignment: CDR1 SNHLY and CDR2 FYNNEI. Trimming left V 8 bases short and J 6 bases short, with 16 bases between. The CDR3 spans 14 residues. In DNA form, the CDR3 reads TGTGCCAGCCGTGGGCGTGGGGCCGCCGGGGAGCTGTTTTTT. Encoded protein: CASRGRGAAGELFF.

The chain has TRBV6-5 and TRBJ2-3; 7 nucleotides line up with TRBD1. The V segment lost 5 bases and the J segment 2 bases; nucleotides outside the gene matches: 4. CDR1 is MNHEY, CDR2 SVGAGI, per germline. This CDR3 is built from 14 residues. The CDR3 region has the DNA TGTGCCAGCAGTCCGACAGGGAACACAGATACGCAGTATTTT. This codes for CASSPTGNTDTQYF.

The rearrangement joins TRBV9 to TRBJ1-5, with a tentative D call TRBD1 (6 bases). The CDR3 is made up of 14 amino acids. The germline gives CDR1 SGDLS, CDR2 YYNGEE. V gave up 3 bases and J gave up 2 bases, with 9 bases separating them. The CDR3: CASSEGHGNQPQHF. CDR3 sequence (DNA): TGTGCCAGCAGCGAGGGACATGGCAATCAGCCCCAGCATTTT.

This sequence joins TRBV19 and TRBJ1-1; no firm D call. CDR3 length: 12 amino acids. The V and J ends lost 4 bases and 8 bases respectively, with 11 bases between them. Germline V gene sequence: CDR1 LNHDA, CDR2 SQIVND (reference sequence). The CDR3 DNA follows: TGTGCCAGTAGTACGGCCCACGGGGAAGCTTTCTTT. Translated: CASSTAHGEAFF.

With respect to this clone: This sample includes further DNA sequences coding for the same CDR3. The chain carries TRBV19 and TRBJ1-4, with TRBD1 identical over 10 bases. Germline CDR1 is LNHDA and CDR2 is SQIVND (reference sequence). With V trimmed by 3 bases and J by 5 bases, 6 bases remained unmatched. CDR3 length equals 16 residues. The CDR3 spells CASSIVRTGGNEKLFF. CDR3 DNA: TGTGCCAGTAGTATTGTTCGGACAGGGGGAAATGAAAAACTGTTTTTT.